This entry describes one T cell receptor (beta chain). Its antigen remains unknown. These data are taken from a study of beta chain features in type 1 diabetes. Looking at the study overall: Comparable age, gender and cell yields were observed in patients relative to healthy donors.

Of the isolated RNA, all was reverse transcribed, and so the sequenced material was expressed TCRB transcripts. The data were produced by immunoSEQ multiplex PCR, yet TCRdb's version contains in-frame clones alone and is incomplete. The profile shows about 180,000 clones, about 13% of them singletons. Notes on the study in general: VDJ junctions in type 1 diabetes patients carried more deletions and fewer insertions. The similarity of naive, central memory and Treg TCRB repertoires appeared greater among patients than among healthy donors.

Isolation of CD4+ naive, central memory, regulatory and stem cell-like memory cells was achieved by sorting via CD45RO/CCR7/CD25/CD127/CD95/CD27. Germline V gene data show CDR1 as SGHDT and CDR2 as YYEEEE. This CDR3 spans 15 amino acids. Unmatched junction bases numbered 7, after V lost 1 base and J lost 4 bases. This chain joins TRBV5-6 and TRBJ1-2, with 7 bases that match TRBD1. The receptor was isolated from a woman aged 18-29 years in good health. The source material was central memory CD4+ T cells from blood. CDR3 nucleotides: TGTGCCAGCAGCTTGATCAGACAGGGAGGCTATGGCTACACCTTC. Its translation is CASSLIRQGGYGYTF.